The 30 T cell receptor beta chains in this list originate from one sample, sequenced in a study of metastatic and nonmetastatic thyroid tumors. With MiXCR, TCRdb reprocessed the PCR reads. The table records 55,000 or so clones, approximately 17% of them present only once. Nobody among the patients had been given any treatment before thyroid surgery. Input material: blood. These receptors all stem from a female donor with papillary thyroid cancer or a benign thyroid nodule (not recorded which). Some clones in this sample may be carry-over from other donors' samples.

The sample holds a few counts of this clone. A read error may account for a junction end that differs from germline. The chain carries TRBV6-1 and TRBJ2-5, with 11 bases matching TRBD2. The CDR3 is made up of 15 amino acids. CDR1 and CDR2 (germline): MNHNS, SASEGT. The CDR3 reads CASRRLAGFQEIQYF. In nucleotides, the CDR3 is TGTGCCAGCAGACGACTAGCGGGATTCCAAGAGATCCAGTACTTC.

This clone came up once. V gene TRBV5-1 combines with J gene TRBJ2-7, with a tentative D call TRBD1 (5 bases). Trimming left V 4 bases short and J 5 bases short, with 22 bases between. This CDR3 has 16 amino acids. Germline CDR1 reads SGHRS; CDR2 reads YFSETQ. The CDR3 DNA reads TGCGCCAGCAGCGACAGTCTCGGTGGATGGCCTAACGAGCAGTACTTC. This codes for CASSDSLGGWPNEQYF.

This clone was recorded many times. The rearrangement joins TRBV12-3 or TRBV12-4 to TRBJ2-3; 7 bases match TRBD2. J was trimmed by 2 bases and V by 4 bases; bases with no gene match: 9. The CDR3 consists of 16 residues. The CDR3 spells CASSSHAGVDTDTQYF. CDR3 bases: TGTGCCAGCAGTTCCCACGCGGGAGTTGACACAGATACGCAGTATTTT.

The sample holds many counts of this clone. The chain has TRBV5-6 and TRBJ2-1; D gene unclear. V was clipped by 1 base and J by 7 bases, with 6 bases between them. Looked up from germline, CDR1 is SGHDT and CDR2 is YYEEEE. The CDR3 runs to 12 residues. CDR3 nucleotides: TGTGCCAGCAGCTTGAGTCGGAATGAGCAGTTCTTC. Translating gives CASSLSRNEQFF.

This clone was seen at least ten times. This chain links TRBV3-1 with TRBJ1-2; the D gene is possibly TRBD1 (5 bases). The CDR3 length is 13 residues. Germline V CDR1 and CDR2: LGHDT, YNNKEL (reference sequence). Trimming took 1 base from V and 13 from J, leaving 16 bases between them. The CDR3 loop is CASSQVGGTGGTF. In DNA form, the CDR3 reads TGTGCCAGCAGCCAAGTGGGGGGGACTGGCGGCACCTTC.

In its sample, this clone was seen many times. The chain employs TRBV7-8 and TRBJ2-7; TRBD1 matches 8 bases. The CDR3 has 16 residues. V lost 5 bases and J lost 1; bases outside the gene matches: 10. CDR1 and CDR2 (germline): SGHVS, FQNEAQ. This CDR3 reads CASSTGTGPISYEQYF. DNA for the CDR3: TGTGCCAGCAGCACCGGGACAGGTCCAATTTCCTACGAGCAGTACTTC.

Turning to this clone: The same CDR3 also results from other DNA sequences found in this sample. The rearrangement uses TRBV7-8 and TRBJ2-7; a possible D gene is TRBD2 (6 bases). The ends were cut back, 0 bases at V and 3 bases at J, with 15 bases in the middle. Germline V lookup: CDR1 SGHVS, CDR2 FQNEAQ. The CDR3 loop spans 16 amino acids. CDR3 protein: CASSLATRGGGYEQYF. CDR3 bases: TGTGCCAGCAGCTTAGCGACTAGGGGTGGGGGCTACGAGCAGTACTTC.

In this sample, this clone turned up many times. A read error may explain this, as a much larger clone is one base away. V is TRBV20-1 and J is TRBJ1-5; D gene uncertain. V was clipped by 3 bases and J by 3 bases, with 12 bases between them. The CDR3 contains 14 residues. Germline-derived CDR1 and CDR2 are DFQATT and SNEGSKA (reference sequence). CDR3 nucleotides: TGCAGTGCTAGGGAAGACACAAACAATCAGCCCCAGCATTTT. Its protein is CSAREDTNNQPQHF.

Sample share makes this clone medium-sized. The chain uses TRBV28 and TRBJ2-7; TRBD2 might be the D (5 bases). Germline V gene sequence: CDR1 MDHEN, CDR2 SYDVKM. The V end lost 6 bases, the J end lost 3 bases, and 15 bases lay between the germline ends. The CDR3 length is 14 residues. CDR3 nucleotide sequence: TGTGCCAGCAGGGAGGTAGGTTTAGTCTACGAGCAGTACTTC. It specifies CASREVGLVYEQYF.

This clone was detected ten times or more. The chain has TRBV15 and TRBJ2-1; the match to TRBD2 covers 9 bases. The CDR3 extends over 20 amino acids. V gave up 1 base and J gave up 5 bases; unmatched junction bases: 18. The germline V gene encodes CDR1 LNHNV and CDR2 YYDKDF (reference sequence). The chain's CDR3 is CATSRGSDPRRGLANNEQFF. The CDR3 bases are TGTGCCACCAGCAGAGGCTCCGACCCCCGGCGGGGACTAGCCAACAATGAGCAGTTCTTC.

This clone was counted at least ten times. The chain recombines TRBV7-9 with TRBJ2-7; no firm D call. CDR1 and CDR2 from the germline V gene are SEHNR and FQNEAQ (reference sequence). V lost 4 bases, J lost 0 bases, and 7 bases lay in between. This CDR3 comprises 13 residues. The CDR3 DNA reads TGTGCCAGCAGCTCGGACGGCTCCTACGAGCAGTACTTC. It encodes CASSSDGSYEQYF.

This clone was counted between two and nine times. The chain employs TRBV27 and TRBJ1-2; D is perhaps TRBD1 (6 bases). CDR3 length: 15 amino acids. V dropped 5 bases and J dropped 4 bases, with 17 bases sitting between them. Germline V lookup: CDR1 MNHEY, CDR2 SMNVEV (reference sequence). The CDR3 region is CASSPGGGLGYGYTF. In nucleotides, the CDR3 is TGTGCCAGCAGTCCGGGAGGGGGGTTAGGCTATGGCTACACCTTC.

The genes are TRBV20-1 and TRBJ2-6; perhaps TRBD2 as D (5 bases). V was shortened by 4 bases and J by 0 bases, with 10 bases between the two germline ends. This CDR3 contains 15 residues. Germline lookup yields CDR1 DFQATT and CDR2 SNEGSKA (reference sequence). CDR3 in amino acids: CSAIGLHSGANVLTF. CDR3 nucleotide sequence: TGCAGTGCTATAGGACTTCACTCTGGGGCCAACGTCCTGACTTTC.

This clone was found many times. The chain recombines TRBV24-1 with TRBJ2-7; 7 bases match TRBD1. From germline, CDR1 is KGHDR and CDR2 SFDVKD. Trimming cost V 2 bases and J 7 bases; bases outside gene matches: 4. The CDR3 is 13 residues long. The CDR3 loop is CATSDSETGEQYF. Here the CDR3 DNA reads TGTGCCACCAGTGATTCAGAGACAGGGGAGCAGTACTTC.

This clone was found many times. Just one base apart from a much larger clone, this may be a read error. The chain uses TRBV2 and TRBJ2-7; D gene unclear. The CDR3 covers 14 residues. The ends were cut back, 1 base at V and 3 bases at J, with 10 bases in the middle. From germline, CDR1 is SNHLY and CDR2 FYNNEI. CDR3 amino acids: CASSEEGSRYEQYF. The CDR3 coding sequence is TGTGCCAGCAGTGAAGAGGGAAGCCGCTACGAGCAGTACTTC. Looking up the rest from reference TRBV2 and TRBJ2-7 gives the full variable domain: EPEVTQTPSHQVTQMGQEVILRCVPISNHLYFYWYRQILGQKVEFLVSFYNNEISEKSEIFDDQFSVERPDGSNFTLKIRSTKLEDSAMYFCASSEEGSRYEQYFGPGTRLTVT.

CDR3 bases: TGCAGTGCTAGAGGGCAGGGGGCGAACTATGGCTACACCTTC. Translating gives CSARGQGANYGYTF. The V gene is TRBV20-1, the J gene TRBJ1-2, with 8 bases aligning to TRBD1. CDR1 and CDR2 (germline): DFQATT, SNEGSKA (reference sequence). Losses at the gene ends were 1 base for V and 2 bases for J; bases not matched to a gene: 3. This CDR3 is built from 14 residues.

The gene calls are TRBV27 and TRBJ2-1; no clear D gene. The germline V gene encodes CDR1 MNHEY and CDR2 SMNVEV (reference sequence). Trimming pared 11 bases from V and 7 bases from J, leaving 21 bases between. The CDR3 consists of 14 residues. The DNA for the CDR3 is TGTGCCGGCACCGGACGAGGCCTCTATAATGAGCAGTTCTTC. It encodes CAGTGRGLYNEQFF.

Remarks on this clone: Since no conserved phenylalanine or tryptophan closes the CDR3, a read error is the likely cause. This chain links TRBV30 with TRBJ2-7; 9 nucleotides line up with TRBD1. The CDR3 extends over 13 amino acids. Germline lookup yields CDR1 GTSNPN and CDR2 SVGIG (reference sequence). V shed 4 bases and J 3 bases; nucleotides not matched to a gene: 4. CDR3 DNA sequence: TGTGCCTGGATGTCGACAGGGGGCTACGAGCAGTACCTC. Its protein is CAWMSTGGYEQYL.

Ten or more counts support this clone. This chain links TRBV18 with TRBJ2-1; D unclear. The length of the CDR3 is 16 residues. Germline assignment: CDR1 KGHSH and CDR2 LQKENI. V dropped 0 bases and J dropped 4 bases, with 13 bases sitting between them. CDR3 amino acids: CASSPPVGFSYNEQFF. The DNA for the CDR3 is TGTGCCAGCTCACCACCGGTAGGGTTTTCGTACAATGAGCAGTTCTTC. The whole variable domain, remainder taken from reference TRBV18 and TRBJ2-1, is NAGVMQNPRHLVRRRGQEARLRCSPMKGHSHVYWYRQLPEEGLKFMVYLQKENIIDESGMPKERFSAEFPKEGPSILRIQQVVRGDSAAYFCASSPPVGFSYNEQFFGPGTRLTVL.

This clone was found many times. The CDR3 spells CSATNRGRTYEQYF. The CDR3, as DNA: TGCAGTGCTACTAACAGGGGGCGCACCTACGAGCAGTACTTC. The V call is TRBV20-1, the J call TRBJ2-7; 9 bases are a match to TRBD1. V was clipped by 4 bases and J by 2 bases; unmatched bases: 6. The CDR3 covers 14 residues. The V gene's germline CDR1 is DFQATT and CDR2 SNEGSKA (reference sequence).

Ten or more counts support this clone. Other DNA sequences of this sample code for an identical CDR3. The chain carries TRBV7-8 and TRBJ1-1; no clear D gene. Germline CDR1 is SGHVS and CDR2 is FQNEAQ. The CDR3 runs to 15 residues. V lost 5 bases, J lost 2 bases, and 15 bases lay in between. The CDR3 is CASSPQKTPNTEAFF. The CDR3 DNA is TGTGCCAGCAGCCCACAAAAAACACCCAACACTGAAGCTTTCTTT.

In its sample, this clone was seen a few times. This chain joins TRBV28 and TRBJ2-3, with 8 nucleotides matching TRBD1. After removal of 6 bases from V and 3 bases from J, the junction contained 11 bases not matched to a gene. The CDR3 runs 16 residues. Germline CDR1 MDHEN, CDR2 SYDVKM. CDR3 in DNA: TGTGCCAGCAGGTACTACAGGGGGATAAGGACAGATACGCAGTATTTT. Protein sequence: CASRYYRGIRTDTQYF.

The rearrangement links TRBV12-3 or TRBV12-4 to TRBJ2-7; 8 nucleotides align to TRBD1. The J segment lost 6 bases and the V segment lost 7 bases, leaving 8 bases of the junction unmatched. The CDR3 contains 13 residues. The CDR3 DNA sequence: TGTGCCAGCATCGGACAGGGAAAGGGCGAGCAGTACTTC. Its translation is CASIGQGKGEQYF.

This rearrangement joins TRBV13 to TRBJ1-3, with 9 bases that match TRBD1. This CDR3 spans 19 amino acids. The J segment lost 4 bases and the V segment lost 3 bases, leaving 16 bases of the junction unmatched. Germline CDR1 reads PRHDT; CDR2 reads FYEKMQ (reference sequence). CDR3 loop: CASSLSVGQGMVLGNTIYF. The CDR3 region has the DNA TGTGCCAGCAGCTTGAGTGTGGGACAGGGAATGGTTCTCGGAAACACCATATATTTT.

This clone was detected a few times. This may be a read error: a much more frequent sequence differs by one nucleotide. The chain has TRBV14 and TRBJ2-3; possible D gene TRBD2, 6 bases. Trimming pared 4 bases from V and 0 bases from J, leaving 17 bases between. The CDR3 sequence is 17 residues long. Germline CDR1 reads SGHDN; CDR2 reads FVKESK. The CDR3 spells CASSPDLAATSTDTQYF. As DNA, the CDR3 is TGTGCCAGCAGCCCAGACTTAGCGGCAACTAGCACAGATACGCAGTATTTT. The full variable domain, rest sourced from reference TRBV14 and TRBJ2-3, is EAGVTQFPSHSVIEKGQTVTLRCDPISGHDNLYWYRRVMGKEIKFLLHFVKESKQDESGMPNNRFLAERTGGTYSTLKVQPAELEDSGVYFCASSPDLAATSTDTQYFGPGTRLTVL.

This clone was picked up a small number of times. V and J are TRBV12-3 or TRBV12-4 and TRBJ2-1; D may be TRBD1 (6 bases). The CDR3 consists of 13 residues. Trimming took off 5 bases at V and 6 bases at J, with 11 bases between the two ends. CDR3 in DNA: TGTGCCAGCAGTCTCAGGACAGCCAATGAGCAGTTCTTC. Protein product: CASSLRTANEQFF.

This clone appeared many times. The chain combines TRBV13 with TRBJ2-1; 9 bases line up with TRBD2. This CDR3 comprises 17 residues. Unmatched junction bases numbered 13, after V lost 0 bases and J lost 10 bases. Germline V CDR1 and CDR2: PRHDT, FYEKMQ (reference sequence). As DNA, the CDR3 is TGTGCCAGCAGCTTAGGCTTCGCGGGAGGGCCCCGTCGGGAGCAGTTCTTC. Its translation is CASSLGFAGGPRREQFF.

Ten or more counts support this clone. The V and J genes are TRBV5-1 and TRBJ2-2; unclear D gene. The CDR3 is 15 residues long. V lost 4 bases to trimming and J lost 1 base, with 11 bases between them. Looked up from germline, CDR1 is SGHRS and CDR2 is YFSETQ. The CDR3, as DNA: TGCGCCAGCAGCCCCACAGTCGGGAACACCGGGGAGCTGTTTTTT. Its translation: CASSPTVGNTGELFF.

Ten or more counts support this clone. J is TRBJ1-1 and V is TRBV27; tentative D call: TRBD1 (5 bases). Between the trimmed V and J ends, which lost 6 bases and 1 base, there was a span of 12 bases. The V gene's germline CDR1 is MNHEY and CDR2 SMNVEV (reference sequence). There are 14 residues in the CDR3. The CDR3 protein is CASRGPGRNTEAFF. DNA for the CDR3: TGTGCCAGCAGAGGCCCAGGGAGGAACACTGAAGCTTTCTTT.

This clone was picked up many times. This chain joins TRBV14 and TRBJ2-7, with D unclear. CDR1 is SGHDN and CDR2 is FVKESK in the germline V gene. This CDR3 is 15 amino acids long. V lost 5 bases and J lost 2, with 16 bases in between. The CDR3 loop reads CASSSQTGPTYEQYF. CDR3 DNA sequence: TGTGCCAGCAGCTCACAAACCGGGCCCACCTACGAGCAGTACTTC.